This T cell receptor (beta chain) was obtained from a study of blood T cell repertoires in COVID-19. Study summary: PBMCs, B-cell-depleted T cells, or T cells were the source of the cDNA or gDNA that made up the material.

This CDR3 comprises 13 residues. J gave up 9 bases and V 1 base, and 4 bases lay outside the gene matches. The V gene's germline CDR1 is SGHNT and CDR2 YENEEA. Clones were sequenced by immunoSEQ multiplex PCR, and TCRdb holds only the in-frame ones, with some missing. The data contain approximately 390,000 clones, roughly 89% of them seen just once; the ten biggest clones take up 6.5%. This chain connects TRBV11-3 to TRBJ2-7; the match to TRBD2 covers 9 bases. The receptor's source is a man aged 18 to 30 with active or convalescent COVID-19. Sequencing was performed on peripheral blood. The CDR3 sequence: CASSLVTSGPQYF. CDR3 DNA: TGTGCCAGCAGCTTAGTGACTAGCGGACCGCAGTACTTC. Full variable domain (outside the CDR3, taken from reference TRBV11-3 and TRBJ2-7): EAGVVQSPRYKIIEKKQPVAFWCNPISGHNTLYWYLQNLGQGPELLIRYENEEAVDDSQLPKDRFSAERLKGVDSTLKIQPAELGDSAVYLCASSLVTSGPQYFGPGTRLTVT.